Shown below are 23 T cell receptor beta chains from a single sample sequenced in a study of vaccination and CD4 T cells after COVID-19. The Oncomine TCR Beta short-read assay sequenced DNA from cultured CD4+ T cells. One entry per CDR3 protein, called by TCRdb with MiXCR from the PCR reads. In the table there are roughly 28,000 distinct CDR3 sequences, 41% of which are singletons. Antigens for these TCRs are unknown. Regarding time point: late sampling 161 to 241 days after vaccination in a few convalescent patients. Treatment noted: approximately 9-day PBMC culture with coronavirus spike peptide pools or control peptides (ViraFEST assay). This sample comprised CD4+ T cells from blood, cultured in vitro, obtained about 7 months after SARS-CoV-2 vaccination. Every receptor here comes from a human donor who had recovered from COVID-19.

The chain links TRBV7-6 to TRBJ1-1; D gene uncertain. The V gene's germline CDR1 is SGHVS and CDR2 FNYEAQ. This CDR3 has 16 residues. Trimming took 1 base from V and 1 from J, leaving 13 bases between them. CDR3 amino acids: CASSLDRLLSNTEAFF. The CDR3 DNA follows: TGTGCCAGCAGCTTAGATCGGTTACTGTCGAACACTGAAGCTTTCTTT.

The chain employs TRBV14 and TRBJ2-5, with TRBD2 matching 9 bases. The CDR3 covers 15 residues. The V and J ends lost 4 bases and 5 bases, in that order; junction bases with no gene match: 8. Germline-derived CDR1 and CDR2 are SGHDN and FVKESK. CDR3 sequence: CASSPIAGVGETQYF. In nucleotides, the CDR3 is TGTGCCAGCAGCCCAATAGCGGGAGTCGGGGAGACCCAGTACTTC.

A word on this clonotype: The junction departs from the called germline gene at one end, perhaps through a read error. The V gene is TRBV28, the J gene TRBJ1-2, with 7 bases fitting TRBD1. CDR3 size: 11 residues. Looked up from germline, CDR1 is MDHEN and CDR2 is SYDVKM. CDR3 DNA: TGTGCCAGCAGTTTAGGACAGGAATTAGCCTTC. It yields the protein CASSLGQELAF.

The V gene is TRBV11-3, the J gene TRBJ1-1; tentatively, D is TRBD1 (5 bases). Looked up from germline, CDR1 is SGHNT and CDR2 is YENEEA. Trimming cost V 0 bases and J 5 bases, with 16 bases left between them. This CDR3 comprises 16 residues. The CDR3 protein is CASSLDGRGGSTEAFF. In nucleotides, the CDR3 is TGTGCCAGCAGCTTAGATGGAAGGGGCGGAAGTACTGAAGCTTTCTTT.

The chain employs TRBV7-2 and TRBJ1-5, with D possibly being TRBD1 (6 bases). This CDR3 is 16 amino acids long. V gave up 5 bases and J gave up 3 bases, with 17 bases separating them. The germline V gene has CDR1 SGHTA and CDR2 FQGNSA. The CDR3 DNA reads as TGTGCCAGCAGCGCCCAAGGACAGATTAACAATCAGCCCCAGCATTTT. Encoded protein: CASSAQGQINNQPQHF.

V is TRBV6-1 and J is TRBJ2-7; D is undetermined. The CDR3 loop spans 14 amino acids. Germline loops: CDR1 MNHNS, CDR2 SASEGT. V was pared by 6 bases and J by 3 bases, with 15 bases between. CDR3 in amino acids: CASSAPETGYEQYF. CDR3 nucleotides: TGTGCCAGCAGCGCACCAGAAACGGGCTACGAGCAGTACTTC.

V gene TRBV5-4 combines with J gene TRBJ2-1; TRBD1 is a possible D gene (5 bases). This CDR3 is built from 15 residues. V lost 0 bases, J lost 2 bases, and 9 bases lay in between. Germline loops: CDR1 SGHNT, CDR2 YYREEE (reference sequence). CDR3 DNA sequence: TGTGCCAGCAGCTTGGCCGCGACAGCCTACAATGAGCAGTTCTTC. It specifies CASSLAATAYNEQFF.

The CDR3 nucleotides read TGTGCCAGCAACCTGGACAGGGCCTACGAGCAGTACTTC. Residues: CASNLDRAYEQYF. The V and J genes are TRBV28 and TRBJ2-7, with 8 nucleotides matching TRBD1. CDR3 length: 13 amino acids. V was pared by 7 bases and J by 2 bases, with 4 bases of the junction left unmatched. Germline CDR1 MDHEN, CDR2 SYDVKM.

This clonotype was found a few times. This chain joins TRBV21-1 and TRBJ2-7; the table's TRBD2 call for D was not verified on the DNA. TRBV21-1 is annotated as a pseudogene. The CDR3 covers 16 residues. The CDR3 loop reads CASSPHRLDDVYEQYF. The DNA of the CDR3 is TGTGCCAGCAGCCCCCACAGACTAGACGATGTCTACGAGCAGTACTTC.

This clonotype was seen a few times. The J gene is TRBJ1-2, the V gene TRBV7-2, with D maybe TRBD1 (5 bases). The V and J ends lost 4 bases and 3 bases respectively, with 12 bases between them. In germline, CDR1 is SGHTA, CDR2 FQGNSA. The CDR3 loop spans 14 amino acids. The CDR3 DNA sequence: TGTGCCAGCAGCTCTCCCCCAGGGTACTATGGCTACACCTTC. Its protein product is CASSSPPGYYGYTF.

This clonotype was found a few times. CDR3 nucleotide sequence: TGTGCCAGCAGCTTGGGGGGGACAGGGGACCACGAGCAGTACTTC. It encodes CASSLGGTGDHEQYF. The gene calls are TRBV5-6 and TRBJ2-7, with 10 bases matching TRBD1. The V and J ends lost 0 bases and 5 bases, in that order; junction bases with no gene match: 5. CDR1 and CDR2 (germline): SGHDT, YYEEEE. This CDR3 spans 15 amino acids. Combining the CDR3 with reference TRBV5-6 and TRBJ2-7 gives the whole variable domain DAGVTQSPTHLIKTRGQQVTLRCSPKSGHDTVSWYQQALGQGPQFIFQYYEEEERQRGNFPDRFSGHQFPNYSSELNVNALLLGDSALYLCASSLGGTGDHEQYFGPGTRLTVT.

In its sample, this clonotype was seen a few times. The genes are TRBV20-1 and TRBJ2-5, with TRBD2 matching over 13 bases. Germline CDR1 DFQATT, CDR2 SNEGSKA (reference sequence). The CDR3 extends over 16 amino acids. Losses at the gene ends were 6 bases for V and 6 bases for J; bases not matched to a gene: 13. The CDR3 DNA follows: TGCAGTGCCGATCCCCTTGGACTAGCGGGAGTCCAGACCCAGTACTTC. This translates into CSADPLGLAGVQTQYF.

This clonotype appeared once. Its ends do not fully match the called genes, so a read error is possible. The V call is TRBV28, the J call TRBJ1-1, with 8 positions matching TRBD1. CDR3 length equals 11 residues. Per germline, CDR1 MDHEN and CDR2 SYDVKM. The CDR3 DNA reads TGTGCCAGCAGCCAGCAGGGGGCCGAACAATTT. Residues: CASSQQGAEQF.

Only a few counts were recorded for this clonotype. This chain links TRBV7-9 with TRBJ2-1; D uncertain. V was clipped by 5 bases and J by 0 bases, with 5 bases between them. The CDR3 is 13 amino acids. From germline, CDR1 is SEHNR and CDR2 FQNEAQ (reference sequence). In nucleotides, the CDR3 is TGTGCCAGCAGCCTGGACTCCTACAATGAGCAGTTCTTC. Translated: CASSLDSYNEQFF. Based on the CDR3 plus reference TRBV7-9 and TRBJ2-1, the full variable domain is DTGVSQNPRHKITKRGQNVTFRCDPISEHNRLYWYRQTLGQGPEFLTYFQNEAQLEKSRLLSDRFSAERPKGSFSTLEIQRTEQGDSAMYLCASSLDSYNEQFFGPGTRLTVL.

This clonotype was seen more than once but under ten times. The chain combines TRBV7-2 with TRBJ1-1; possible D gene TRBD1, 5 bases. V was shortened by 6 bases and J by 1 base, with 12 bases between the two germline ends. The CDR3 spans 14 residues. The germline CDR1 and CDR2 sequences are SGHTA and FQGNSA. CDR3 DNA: TGTGCCAGCAGACAGGACACCCGGAACACTGAAGCTTTCTTT. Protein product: CASRQDTRNTEAFF. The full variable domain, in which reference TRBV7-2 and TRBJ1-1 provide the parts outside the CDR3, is GAGVSQSPSNKVTEKGKDVELRCDPISGHTALYWYRQSLGQGLEFLIYFQGNSAPDKSGLPSDRFSAERTGGSVSTLTIQRTQQEDSAVYLCASRQDTRNTEAFFGQGTRLTVV.

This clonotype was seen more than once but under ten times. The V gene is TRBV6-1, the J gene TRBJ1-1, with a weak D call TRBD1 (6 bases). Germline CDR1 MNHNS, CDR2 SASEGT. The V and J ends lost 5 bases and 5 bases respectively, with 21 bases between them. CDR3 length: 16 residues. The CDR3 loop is CASSSAAGAGGTEAFF. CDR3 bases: TGTGCCAGCAGTAGTGCAGCGGGGGCGGGAGGGACTGAAGCTTTCTTT.

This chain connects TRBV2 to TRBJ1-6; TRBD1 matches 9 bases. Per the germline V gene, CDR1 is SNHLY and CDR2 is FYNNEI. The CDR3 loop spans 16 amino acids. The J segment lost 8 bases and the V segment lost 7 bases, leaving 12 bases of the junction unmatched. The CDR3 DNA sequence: TGTGCCAGCAACGTTAATCCCGGGACAGGGTATTCACCCCTCCACTTT. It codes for CASNVNPGTGYSPLHF. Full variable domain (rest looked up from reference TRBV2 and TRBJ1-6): EPEVTQTPSHQVTQMGQEVILRCVPISNHLYFYWYRQILGQKVEFLVSFYNNEISEKSEIFDDQFSVERPDGSNFTLKIRSTKLEDSAMYFCASNVNPGTGYSPLHFGNGTRLTVT.

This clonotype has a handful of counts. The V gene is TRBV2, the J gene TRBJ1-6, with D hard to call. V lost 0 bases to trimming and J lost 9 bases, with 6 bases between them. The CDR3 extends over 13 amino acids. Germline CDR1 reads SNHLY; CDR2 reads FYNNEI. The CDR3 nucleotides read TGTGCCAGCAGTGAAGCCCAGTTTTCACCCCTCCACTTT. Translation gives CASSEAQFSPLHF.

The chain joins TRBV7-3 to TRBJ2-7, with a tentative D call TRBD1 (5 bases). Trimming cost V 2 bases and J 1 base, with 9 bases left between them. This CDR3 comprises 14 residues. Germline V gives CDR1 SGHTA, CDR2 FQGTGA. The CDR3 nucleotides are TGTGCCAGCAGCTTATTCGCAGGGTCCTACGAGCAGTACTTC. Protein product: CASSLFAGSYEQYF.

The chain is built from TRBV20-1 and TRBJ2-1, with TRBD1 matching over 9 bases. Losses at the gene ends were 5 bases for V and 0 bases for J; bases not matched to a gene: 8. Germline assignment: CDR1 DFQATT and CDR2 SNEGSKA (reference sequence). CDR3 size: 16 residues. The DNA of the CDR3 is TGCAGTGCTCCACGAATGGACAGGGGCTCCTACAATGAGCAGTTCTTC. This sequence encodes CSAPRMDRGSYNEQFF.

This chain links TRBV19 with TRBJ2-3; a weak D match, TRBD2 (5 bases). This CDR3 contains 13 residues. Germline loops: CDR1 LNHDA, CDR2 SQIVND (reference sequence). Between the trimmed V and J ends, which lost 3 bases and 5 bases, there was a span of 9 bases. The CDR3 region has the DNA TGTGCCAGTAGTATCGGAGGCCGAGATACGCAGTATTTT. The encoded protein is CASSIGGRDTQYF.

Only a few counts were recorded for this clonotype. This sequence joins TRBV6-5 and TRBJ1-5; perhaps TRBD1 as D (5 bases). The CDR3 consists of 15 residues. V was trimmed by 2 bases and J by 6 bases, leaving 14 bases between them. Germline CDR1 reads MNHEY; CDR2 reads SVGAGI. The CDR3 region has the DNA TGTGCCAGCAGTTACGGCTCCAGGGAGGGTCAGCCCCAGCATTTT. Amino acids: CASSYGSREGQPQHF.

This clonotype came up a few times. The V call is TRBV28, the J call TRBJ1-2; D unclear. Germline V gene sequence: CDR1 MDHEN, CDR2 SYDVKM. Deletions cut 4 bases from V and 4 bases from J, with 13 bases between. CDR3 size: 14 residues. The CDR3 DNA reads TGTGCCAGCAGTTCCCCTGTAGTTCCCTATGGCTACACCTTC. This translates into CASSSPVVPYGYTF.